The 9 T cell receptor beta chains below all came from one sample that was sequenced in a study of T cells expressing NK-cell markers. TCRdb re-called the 5' RACE reads and catalogs CDR3 proteins one per entry, DNA excluded. In total, the table holds about 460,000 distinct CDR3 sequences. The sequenced sample consisted of blood T cells: a sorted CD56 or NKG2C T cell subset, CD4+ or CD8+ T cells, or bulk PBMC T cells (not recorded which). The receptor source for this set is a woman aged 45-60 years in good health.

This rearrangement joins TRBV4-1 to TRBJ2-1; TCRdb indicates TRBD2, and absent DNA this call remains unverified. This CDR3 has 13 amino acids. CDR1 MGHRA and CDR2 YSYEKL come from the germline V gene. CDR3: CASSREGVNEQFF.

The V and J genes are TRBV6-5 and TRBJ2-3; TCRdb selects TRBD1, and the lack of DNA leaves this call unchecked. This CDR3 is 14 amino acids long. In germline, CDR1 is MNHEY, CDR2 SVGAGI. CDR3: CASSYVRGSDTQYF.

The chain carries TRBV7-9 and TRBJ1-5; the TCRdb call, TRBD1, lacks DNA for checking. Germline loops: CDR1 SEHNR, CDR2 FQNEAQ (reference sequence). This CDR3 has 15 amino acids. CDR3 protein: CASSRTGEVKQPQHF.

The chain recombines TRBV7-9 with TRBJ1-1. The V gene's germline CDR1 is SEHNR and CDR2 FQNEAQ (reference sequence). The CDR3 loop spans 13 amino acids. The CDR3 sequence: CASSSNEETEAFF. Looking up the rest from reference TRBV7-9 and TRBJ1-1 gives the full variable domain: DTGVSQNPRHKITKRGQNVTFRCDPISEHNRLYWYRQTLGQGPEFLTYFQNEAQLEKSRLLSDRFSAERPKGSFSTLEIQRTEQGDSAMYLCASSSNEETEAFFGQGTRLTVV.

The V gene is TRBV6-2 or TRBV6-3, the J gene TRBJ1-5. CDR1 and CDR2 (germline): MNHEY, SVGEGT. The CDR3 loop spans 14 amino acids. CDR3 protein: CASSYGKPNQPQHF.

The rearrangement uses TRBV6-1 and TRBJ2-1; TCRdb's D gene call, TRBD2, goes unchecked for lack of DNA. Looked up from germline, CDR1 is MNHNS and CDR2 is SASEGT. CDR3 length: 16 amino acids. The CDR3 protein is CASRGGLAGNYNEQFF.

The V gene is TRBV30, the J gene TRBJ1-5; as DNA is missing, the TRBD1 call by TCRdb cannot be tested. The CDR3 loop spans 13 amino acids. CDR1 and CDR2 (germline): GTSNPN, SVGIG (reference sequence). This chain's CDR3 is CAWSKGGAQPQHF.

The chain uses TRBV9 and TRBJ2-2. This CDR3 comprises 13 residues. CDR1 and CDR2 (germline): SGDLS, YYNGEE. The CDR3 reads CASSPRVTGELFF.

The chain recombines TRBV12-3 or TRBV12-4 with TRBJ2-1; TCRdb's D call, TRBD1, is unchecked because there is no DNA. This CDR3 has 14 residues. The CDR3 sequence: CASSFNRGTNEQFF.